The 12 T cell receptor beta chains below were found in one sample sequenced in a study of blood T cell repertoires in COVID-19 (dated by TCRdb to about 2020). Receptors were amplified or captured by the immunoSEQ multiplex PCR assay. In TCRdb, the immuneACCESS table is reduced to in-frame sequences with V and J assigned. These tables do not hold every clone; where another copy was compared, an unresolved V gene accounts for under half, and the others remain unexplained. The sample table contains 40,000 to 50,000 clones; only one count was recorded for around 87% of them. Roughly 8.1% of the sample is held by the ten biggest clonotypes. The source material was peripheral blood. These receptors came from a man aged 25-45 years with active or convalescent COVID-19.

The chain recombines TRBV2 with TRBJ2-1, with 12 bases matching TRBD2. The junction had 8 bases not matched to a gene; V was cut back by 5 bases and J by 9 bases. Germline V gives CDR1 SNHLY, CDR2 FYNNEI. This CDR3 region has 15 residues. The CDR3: CASSTGRGLAGEQFF. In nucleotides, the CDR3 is TGTGCCAGCAGTACTGGCCGGGGACTAGCGGGTGAGCAGTTCTTC.

The CDR3 DNA is TGTGCCAGCATAGGGGCCAACCACTACGAGCAGTACTTC. Encoded protein: CASIGANHYEQYF. V usage is TRBV7-9 and J usage is TRBJ2-7; TRBD1 might be the D (5 bases). The CDR3 has 13 residues. The V end was cut by 7 bases, the J end by 3 bases, with 13 bases between. Germline V lookup: CDR1 SEHNR, CDR2 FQNEAQ (reference sequence).

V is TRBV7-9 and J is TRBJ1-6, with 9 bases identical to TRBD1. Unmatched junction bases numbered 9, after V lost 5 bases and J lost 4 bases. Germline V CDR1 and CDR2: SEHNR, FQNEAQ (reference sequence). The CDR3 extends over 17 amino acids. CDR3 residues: CASSQSTGGVYNSPLHF. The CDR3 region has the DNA TGTGCCAGCAGCCAGTCCACAGGGGGCGTTTATAATTCACCCCTCCACTTT.

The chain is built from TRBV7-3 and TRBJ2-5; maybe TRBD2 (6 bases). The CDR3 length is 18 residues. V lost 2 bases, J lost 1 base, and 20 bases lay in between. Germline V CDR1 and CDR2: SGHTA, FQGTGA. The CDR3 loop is CASSLERAAPIRQETQYF. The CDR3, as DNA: TGTGCCAGCAGCTTAGAGCGGGCCGCCCCGATACGCCAAGAGACCCAGTACTTC. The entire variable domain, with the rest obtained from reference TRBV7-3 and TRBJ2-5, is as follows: GAGVSQTPSNKVTEKGKYVELRCDPISGHTALYWYRQSLGQGPEFLIYFQGTGAADDSGLPNDRFFAVRPEGSVSTLKIQRTERGDSAVYLCASSLERAAPIRQETQYFGPGTRLLVL.

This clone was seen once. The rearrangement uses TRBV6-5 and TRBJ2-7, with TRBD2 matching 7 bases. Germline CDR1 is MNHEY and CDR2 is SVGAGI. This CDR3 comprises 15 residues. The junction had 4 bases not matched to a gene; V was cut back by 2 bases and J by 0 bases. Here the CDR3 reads CASSYGGVTSYEQYF. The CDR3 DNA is TGTGCCAGCAGTTACGGGGGGGTTACCTCCTACGAGCAGTACTTC.

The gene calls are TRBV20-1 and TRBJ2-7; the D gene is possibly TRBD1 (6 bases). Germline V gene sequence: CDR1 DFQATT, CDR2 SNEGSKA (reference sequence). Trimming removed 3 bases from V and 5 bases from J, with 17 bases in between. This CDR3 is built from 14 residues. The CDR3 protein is CSASRLAGVHEQYV. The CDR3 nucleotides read TGCAGTGCTAGTAGACTGGCAGGGGTGCACGAGCAGTACGTC.

In nucleotides, the CDR3 is TGTGCCAGCAGCAAAGGACAGGGGCGGACGGGGGGGCGCGGAGAAAACATTCAGTACTTC. This translates into CASSKGQGRTGGRGENIQYF. The chain uses TRBV9 and TRBJ2-4, with a weak D call TRBD1 (9 bases). Germline CDR1 reads SGDLS; CDR2 reads YYNGEE. The V gene lost 4 bases and the J gene lost 5 bases, with 31 bases spanning the gap. CDR3 size: 20 residues.

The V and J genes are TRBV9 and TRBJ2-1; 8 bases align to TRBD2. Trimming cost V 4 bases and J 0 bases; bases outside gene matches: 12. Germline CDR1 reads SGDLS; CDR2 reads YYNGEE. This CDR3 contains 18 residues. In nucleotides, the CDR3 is TGTGCCAGCAGCCCCCTCTCCCTGGCGGGGGGCTCCTACAATGAGCAGTTCTTC. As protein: CASSPLSLAGGSYNEQFF.

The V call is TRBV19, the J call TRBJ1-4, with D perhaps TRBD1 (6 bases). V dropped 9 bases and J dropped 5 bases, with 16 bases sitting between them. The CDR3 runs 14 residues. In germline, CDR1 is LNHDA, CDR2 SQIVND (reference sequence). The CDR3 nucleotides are TGTGCCAGCAGGAAGGGGGTCGGGAATGAAAAACTGTTTTTT. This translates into CASRKGVGNEKLFF.

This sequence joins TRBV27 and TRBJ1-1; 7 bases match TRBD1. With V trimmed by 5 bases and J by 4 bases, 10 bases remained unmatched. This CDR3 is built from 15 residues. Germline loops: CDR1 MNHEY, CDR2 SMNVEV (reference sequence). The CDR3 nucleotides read TGTGCCAGCAGTCAAGAGACAGGGTGGGCCACTGAAGCTTTCTTT. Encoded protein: CASSQETGWATEAFF.

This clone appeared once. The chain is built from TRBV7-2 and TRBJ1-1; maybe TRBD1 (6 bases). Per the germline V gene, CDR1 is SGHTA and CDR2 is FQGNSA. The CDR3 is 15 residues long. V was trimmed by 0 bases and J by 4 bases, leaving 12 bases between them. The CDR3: CASSLAGAGVTEAFF. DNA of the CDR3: TGTGCCAGCAGCTTAGCGGGGGCGGGGGTCACTGAAGCTTTCTTT.

The CDR3 protein is CASRAPGQGNSPLHF. The DNA for the CDR3 is TGTGCCAGCAGGGCTCCGGGACAGGGAAATTCACCCCTCCACTTT. This chain joins TRBV6-5 and TRBJ1-6, with TRBD1 identical over 9 bases. Trimming removed 6 bases from V and 7 bases from J; junction bases left unmatched: 7. The CDR3 consists of 15 residues. Germline CDR1 is MNHEY and CDR2 is SVGAGI.